The sequence of this T cell receptor (beta chain) was determined in a study of somatic mutations in cytotoxic T cells in rheumatoid arthritis. Study-level points and caveats: The authors did not know the antigen targets of the expanded CD8+ clones. Patients with a largest CD8+ clone exceeding 20% of CD8+ cells numbered about an eighth of the 65.

Using positive magnetic bead selection on an AutoMACS, CD4+ and CD8+ cells were isolated, after which their purity was checked by flow cytometry. Clones were sequenced by immunoSEQ multiplex PCR, and TCRdb holds only the in-frame ones, with some missing. The data contain about 7,100 clones, 87% of them seen just once; the ten biggest clones take up roughly a sixth. With respect to this clone: The target antigen is unknown.

The TCR comes from a man aged 35-49 years with rheumatoid arthritis. Sequences were obtained from CD8+ T cells sorted from blood.

The CDR3 DNA reads as TGTGCCAGCAGCCCCGGGGACTACGAGCAGTACTTC. This encodes CASSPGDYEQYF. V usage is TRBV6-1 and J usage is TRBJ2-7; a weak D match, TRBD2 (5 bases). This CDR3 has 12 residues. CDR1 MNHNS and CDR2 SASEGT come from the germline V gene. V lost 6 bases and J lost 3, with 9 bases in between.